These 24 T cell receptor beta chains originate from one sample sequenced in a study of T cells in women clearing cervical HPV infection. Using immunoSEQ multiplex PCR, the repertoire was profiled, and TCRdb retains in-frame clones only, with some absent. This repertoire comprises some 30,000 clones; its ten largest clones make up about 17%. The source material was blood buffy coat. Source of these receptors: a woman aged 18-70 years with a cervical HPV16 infection that either progressed to CIN3+ or cleared (not recorded which).

As regards this clone: The observed sequence ends 3 residues before the CDR3 terminus, with the missing tail filled in from the germline J gene. At the DNA level, this CDR3 is encoded by other sequences in the same sample as well. V gene TRBV11-2 combines with J gene TRBJ1-3; no clear D. The V end lost 4 bases, the J end lost 4 bases, and 8 bases lay between the germline ends. The germline V gene encodes CDR1 SGHAT and CDR2 FQNNGV. This CDR3 has 13 residues. The CDR3 DNA, read in part, is TGTGCCAGCAGCTCCGATCGGGGAAACACC. Translating gives CASSSDRGNT. The CDR3 reads in full as CASSSDRGNTIYF.

As for this clone: Read sequence stops 3 residues before the CDR3 end, and the germline J gene provides the missing end. This chain links TRBV29-1 with TRBJ1-5; D is unresolved. The germline CDR1 and CDR2 sequences are SQVTM and ANQGSEA. The germline V and J ends were trimmed by 1 base and 6 bases, with 10 bases remaining between them. The CDR3 totals 13 residues. CDR3 bases read: TGCAGCGTTGAAGCCGCCCAAGGTCAGCCC. Protein: CSVEAAQGQP. The complete CDR3 reads CSVEAAQGQPQHF.

On this clone: The read stops 3 residues short of the end of the CDR3; the missing end is completed from the germline J gene. V and J are TRBV7-9 and TRBJ1-4, with D possibly matching TRBD1 (6 bases). In germline, CDR1 is SEHNR, CDR2 FQNEAQ (reference sequence). The V gene lost 5 bases and the J gene lost 7 bases, with 14 bases spanning the gap. This CDR3 contains 14 residues. CDR3 DNA (partial): TGTGCCAGCAGCCAAGGGGGTCGGTTTGAAAAA. The encoded protein is CASSQGGRFEK. The whole CDR3 is CASSQGGRFEKLFF.

On this clone: The read is 3 residues too short to cover the CDR3 end, so that end is filled in from the germline J gene. The gene calls are TRBV30 and TRBJ1-5; 7 bases align to TRBD1. CDR1 GTSNPN and CDR2 SVGIG come from the germline V gene (reference sequence). The V and J ends lost 1 base and 6 bases, in that order; junction bases with no gene match: 3. CDR3 length: 13 residues. This chain's CDR3 is CAWSAGGSQPQHF. The CDR3 DNA, read in part, is TGTGCCTGGAGTGCAGGGGGAAGTCAGCCC.

Concerning this clone: The read stops 3 residues short of the end of the CDR3; the missing end is completed from the germline J gene. The chain employs TRBV20-1 and TRBJ2-3; 10 bases map to TRBD2. Germline V gives CDR1 DFQATT, CDR2 SNEGSKA (reference sequence). The V segment lost 6 bases and the J segment 3 bases; nucleotides outside the gene matches: 6. The CDR3 contains 14 residues. The CDR3 is CSAPLAGVTDTQYF. The CDR3 bases that were read are TGCAGTGCCCCGCTAGCGGGAGTGACAGATACG.

Regarding this clone: The CDR3 end lies 3 residues beyond the end of the read and is filled in from the germline J gene. The chain uses TRBV11-3 and TRBJ2-7, with 7 bases fitting TRBD1. The CDR3 has 15 amino acids. Unmatched junction bases numbered 9, after V lost 7 bases and J lost 0 bases. CDR1 is SGHNT and CDR2 is YENEEA in the germline V gene. CDR3 in amino acids: CASTLIRGLSYEQYF. CDR3 DNA (partial): TGTGCCAGCACCCTTATTAGGGGGCTCTCCTACGAG.

In the case of this clone: The CDR3 is cut off 3 residues early in the read; its end comes from the germline J gene. The chain couples TRBV7-3 to TRBJ2-1; tentative D call: TRBD1 (5 bases). The CDR3 totals 15 residues. Germline CDR1 SGHTA, CDR2 FQGTGA. V was cut by 1 base and J by 0 bases, with 7 bases left in between. CDR3 protein: CASSLSGASYNEQFF. The part of the CDR3 DNA that was read is TGTGCCAGCAGCTTAAGTGGGGCCTCCTACAATGAG.

Worth noting for this clone: The CDR3 end is not reached by the read, which stops 3 residues before it; the germline J gene fills it in. The chain carries TRBV10-3 and TRBJ2-7, with a weak D call TRBD1 (6 bases). Per the germline V gene, CDR1 is ENHRY and CDR2 is SYGVKD. This CDR3 has 16 amino acids. The V end was cut by 0 bases, the J end by 0 bases, with 12 bases between. The CDR3 loop is CAISESGGPYSYEQYF. The DNA read from the CDR3 is TGTGCCATCAGTGAGTCTGGGGGCCCCTACTCCTACGAG.

Concerning this clone: The read ends 3 residues shy of where the CDR3 ends; the end is completed using the germline J gene. The chain links TRBV15 to TRBJ1-2, with D perhaps TRBD1 (5 bases). This CDR3 is built from 13 residues. Germline V gene data show CDR1 as LNHNV and CDR2 as YYDKDF (reference sequence). Partial CDR3 DNA: TGTGCCACCAGCAGAGTAGGGGCCCACGGC. This codes for CATSRVGAHG. The complete CDR3 reads CATSRVGAHGYTF.

As regards this clone: Germline is not matched at one junction end, which may reflect a read error. The sequence runs out 3 residues before the end of the CDR3; the remainder is reconstructed from the germline J gene. The chain joins TRBV7-7 to TRBJ1-2, with no clear D. This CDR3 has 13 residues. The germline V gene has CDR1 SSHAT and CDR2 FNYEAQ (reference sequence). The sequenced part of the CDR3 DNA is TGTGCTAGCAGCTTAGGACTAGCCAATGAC. The encoded protein is CASSLGLAND. The full CDR3 protein reads CASSLGLANDYTF.

Concerning this clone itself: The read stops 3 residues short of the end of the CDR3; the missing end is completed from the germline J gene. The chain carries TRBV18 and TRBJ2-3; TRBD2 matches 13 bases. The CDR3 totals 18 residues. Trimming took 4 bases from V and 0 from J; bases not matched to a gene: 7. Germline CDR1 KGHSH, CDR2 LQKENI. The CDR3 bases that were read are TGTGCCAGCTCACGAACGACTAGCGGGGGGCTAAGCACAGATACG. Translated: CASSRTTSGGLSTDT. The whole CDR3 sequence is CASSRTTSGGLSTDTQYF.

This CDR3 reads CASSAGTSSYEQYF. The sequenced CDR3 bases are TGTGCCAGCAGCGCCGGGACTAGCAGTTACGAG. This sequence joins TRBV5-6 and TRBJ2-7; 9 nucleotides line up with TRBD2. The read terminates 3 residues ahead of where the CDR3 ends, so the germline J gene completes it. Germline V gene sequence: CDR1 SGHDT, CDR2 YYEEEE. The V segment lost 4 bases and the J segment 4 bases; nucleotides outside the gene matches: 6. This CDR3 region has 14 residues. Based on the CDR3 plus reference TRBV5-6 and TRBJ2-7, the full variable domain is DAGVTQSPTHLIKTRGQQVTLRCSPKSGHDTVSWYQQALGQGPQFIFQYYEEEERQRGNFPDRFSGHQFPNYSSELNVNALLLGDSALYLCASSAGTSSYEQYFGPGTRLTVT.

About this clone: The read terminates 3 residues ahead of where the CDR3 ends, so the germline J gene completes it. The chain carries TRBV7-6 and TRBJ1-3; TRBD1 might be the D (5 bases). V lost 1 base and J lost 0, with 10 bases in between. The CDR3 has 16 amino acids. Germline V gene data show CDR1 as SGHVS and CDR2 as FNYEAQ. The CDR3 bases that were read are TGTGCCAGCAGCTTAGGTGCCGGGGGCTCTGGAAACACC. Translating it yields CASSLGAGGSGNT. The whole CDR3 sequence is CASSLGAGGSGNTIYF.

About this clone: Read data end 3 residues before the CDR3 end; the end is taken from the germline J gene. This sequence joins TRBV29-1 and TRBJ1-4; 9 nucleotides line up with TRBD1. From germline, CDR1 is SQVTM and CDR2 ANQGSEA. This CDR3 is 15 amino acids long. V lost 6 bases, J lost 3 bases, and 8 bases stayed unmatched. The CDR3 sequence is CSVPRDRVPNEKLFF. The CDR3 DNA, read in part, is TGCAGCGTGCCCCGGGACAGGGTTCCTAATGAAAAA.

Worth noting for this clone: The read terminates 3 residues before the CDR3 end, so the remaining end is supplied by the germline J gene. The chain couples TRBV7-2 to TRBJ1-4; perhaps TRBD1 as D (5 bases). The CDR3 extends over 14 amino acids. Looked up from germline, CDR1 is SGHTA and CDR2 is FQGNSA. The V end lost 4 bases, the J end lost 2 bases, and 8 bases lay between the germline ends. This chain's CDR3 is CASSYRQTNEKLFF. Partial CDR3 DNA: TGTGCCAGCAGCTACCGACAGACTAATGAAAAA.

Details on this clone: Relative to the germline gene, one junction end is altered; a read error may explain this. The read ends 3 residues before the CDR3 terminus; that terminus is restored from the germline J gene. Within the sample, other DNA sequences also encode this same CDR3. V usage is TRBV6-2 or TRBV6-3 and J usage is TRBJ1-3; 10 positions agree with TRBD1. The CDR3 is 16 amino acids. Germline-derived CDR1 and CDR2 are MNHEY and SVGEGT. This chain's CDR3 is CASSTAGTGDGNTIYF. CDR3 DNA (partial): TGTGCCAGCAGTACAGCCGGGACAGGGGACGGAAACACT.

The CDR3 reads CASSPLPYQETQYF. The covered CDR3 bases are TGCGCCAGCAGCCCACTTCCGTACCAAGAGACG. The gene calls are TRBV5-1 and TRBJ2-3; D is uncertain. From the germline J gene comes the end of the CDR3, since the read stops 3 residues before it. The CDR3 contains 14 residues. CDR1 is SGHRS and CDR2 is YFSETQ in the germline V gene.

The CDR3 sequence is CASSLPSRGTQYF. Partial CDR3 DNA: TGTGCCAGCAGCTTACCATCCCGGGGGACC. The chain couples TRBV7-2 to TRBJ2-5; maybe TRBD2 (5 bases). The CDR3 goes on 3 residues after the read ends, and that part is filled in from the germline J gene. The V gene's germline CDR1 is SGHTA and CDR2 FQGNSA. Trimming pared 2 bases from V and 7 bases from J, leaving 11 bases between. The CDR3 runs 13 residues.

With regard to this clone: The read ends 3 residues before the CDR3 terminus; that terminus is restored from the germline J gene. V usage is TRBV18 and J usage is TRBJ2-2, with 11 bases lining up with TRBD2. V lost 3 bases to trimming and J lost 0 bases; unmatched junction nucleotides: 3. CDR3 length equals 17 residues. CDR1 and CDR2 from the germline V gene are KGHSH and LQKENI. CDR3 DNA (partial): TGTGCCAGCTCACCCTTTAGCGGGGGGGCGAACACCGGGGAG. This translates into CASSPFSGGANTGE. The full-length CDR3 reads as CASSPFSGGANTGELFF.

Turning to this clone: Sequencing ends 3 residues short of the CDR3 end; the germline J gene provides the rest. The chain carries TRBV9 and TRBJ2-2; D gene ambiguous. V was pared by 1 base and J by 1 base, with 8 bases between. The CDR3 sequence is 15 residues long. Germline V lookup: CDR1 SGDLS, CDR2 YYNGEE. The covered CDR3 bases are TGTGCCAGCAGCGTAAACCACAGGAACACCGGGGAG. Translated, it gives CASSVNHRNTGE. Given in full, the CDR3 is CASSVNHRNTGELFF.

Worth noting for this clone: The read falls 3 residues short of the CDR3 end, and the missing part is taken from the germline J gene. V gene TRBV3-1 (or the pseudogene TRBV3-2) combines with J gene TRBJ1-5; 8 nucleotides agree with TRBD1. Germline lookup yields CDR1 LGHDT and CDR2 YNNKEL (reference sequence). The CDR3 sequence is 15 residues long. J gave up 7 bases and V 0 bases, and 5 bases lay outside the gene matches. CDR3 bases read: TGTGCCAGCAGCCAAGACAGGGGGCTGGGGCAGCCC. It encodes CASSQDRGLGQP. The entire CDR3 sequence reads CASSQDRGLGQPQHF.

Details on this clone: The read comes to an end 3 residues before the CDR3 does, leaving the germline J gene to fill in the end. The chain recombines TRBV29-1 with TRBJ2-3, with D perhaps TRBD2 (6 bases). The CDR3 loop spans 14 amino acids. The V gene's germline CDR1 is SQVTM and CDR2 ANQGSEA. The CDR3 loop reads CSVVSGGRDQPQYF. CDR3 DNA, as far as it was read: TGCAGCGTTGTCTCCGGAGGGCGGGATCAGCCG.

With regard to this clone: The CDR3 end falls 3 residues outside the read, so it is completed with the germline J gene. The chain couples TRBV24-1 to TRBJ2-3; D remains ambiguous. Germline CDR1 reads KGHDR; CDR2 reads SFDVKD. There are 14 residues in the CDR3. Trimming pared 3 bases from V and 3 bases from J, leaving 9 bases between. This CDR3 is CATSDPRGTDTQYF. CDR3 DNA (partial): TGTGCCACCAGTGATCCCAGAGGTACAGATACG.

About this clone itself: The read comes to an end 3 residues before the CDR3 does, leaving the germline J gene to fill in the end. The rearrangement joins TRBV20-1 to TRBJ2-3, with 10 positions matching TRBD2. Losses at the gene ends were 2 bases for V and 4 bases for J; bases not matched to a gene: 6. CDR3 length equals 15 residues. Germline V lookup: CDR1 DFQATT, CDR2 SNEGSKA (reference sequence). The CDR3 bases that were read are TGCAGTGCTAGACACAGCGGGAGGGGAGCAGATACG. It specifies CSARHSGRGADT. The whole CDR3 sequence reads CSARHSGRGADTQYF.